Included here is one T cell receptor beta chain sequence, with context. Sequenced by immunoSEQ multiplex PCR; TCRdb stores in-frame clones only, minus some. The repertoire holds around 44,000 clones, with 88% as singletons. The germline gives CDR1 SGHTA, CDR2 FQGNSA. V lost 4 bases, J lost 3 bases, and 16 bases lay in between. The CDR3 has 15 amino acids. The sample belongs to a study of T cell changes during pregnancy in multiple sclerosis. The sequenced sample was CD4+ T cells from peripheral blood mononuclear cells, obtained in the second trimester of pregnancy. The chain employs TRBV7-2 and TRBJ2-7, with TRBD1 as a possible D gene (7 bases). The clonotype comes from a female donor with multiple sclerosis, enrolled in a pregnancy study. The CDR3 here is CASSSRRGQSYEQYF. As DNA, the CDR3 is TGTGCCAGCAGCTCTAGGAGGGGGCAGAGCTACGAGCAGTACTTC.